A single sample is the source of the 3 T cell receptor beta chains below, sequenced in a study of blood T cells in healthy people across ages. With a J-beta primer mix and a sample-barcoded 5' primer, a second PCR ran roughly 6 to 11 cycles. MiXCR, applied by TCRdb to the 5' RACE reads, yields one record per CDR3 protein. The sample lists approximately 1.5 million distinct CDR3 sequences; about 35% were seen once. Sequenced input: blood. Receptors were obtained from a woman in her 30s in good health.

This clonotype was detected ten times or more. The chain recombines TRBV29-1 with TRBJ2-5; TRBD2 matches 8 bases. Germline V gene sequence: CDR1 SQVTM, CDR2 ANQGSEA. The CDR3 contains 13 residues. The J segment lost 5 bases and the V segment lost 4 bases, leaving 6 bases of the junction unmatched. CDR3 sequence reads: CSVVSLAGETQYF. The CDR3 coding sequence is TGCAGCGTTGTATCTCTAGCGGGTGAGACCCAGTACTTC.

This clonotype was picked up a small number of times. This chain uses TRBV5-1 with TRBJ2-7; 8 nucleotides line up with TRBD2. V lost 0 bases, J lost 3 bases, and 8 bases stayed unmatched. This CDR3 is 16 amino acids long. Germline V gives CDR1 SGHRS, CDR2 YFSETQ. CDR3 bases: TGCGCCAGCAGCTTGGAACTAGCGGTCCTCAACTACGAGCAGTACTTC. Translation: CASSLELAVLNYEQYF.

The chain is built from TRBV3-1 and TRBJ2-1; 9 bases align to TRBD1. CDR3 size: 15 residues. Germline V gives CDR1 LGHDT, CDR2 YNNKEL (reference sequence). V gave up 5 bases and J gave up 7 bases; unmatched junction bases: 9. The CDR3 DNA is TGTGCCAGCAGCTTCCATGGGGACAGGGTAAATGAGCAGTTCTTC. Translating it yields CASSFHGDRVNEQFF.